Below are 13 T cell receptor beta chains sequenced from a single sample in a study of blood T cell repertoires in COVID-19. TCRdb's table, derived via immunoSEQ multiplex PCR, lists solely in-frame clones and lacks some. The sample has hundreds of thousands of clones, roughly 90% seen once; the top ten hold approximately 4.2%. Sequencing input: peripheral blood. These receptors were collected from a man aged 40-49 years with acute or convalescent COVID-19.

This chain uses TRBV19 with TRBJ1-1; 9 positions match TRBD1. Germline CDR1 is LNHDA and CDR2 is SQIVND (reference sequence). The CDR3 covers 14 residues. Germline trimming cut 7 bases from V and 5 bases from J; bases unmatched to any gene: 8. CDR3 amino acids: CASTQDRGRTEAFF. CDR3 DNA: TGTGCCAGTACCCAGGACAGGGGAAGGACTGAAGCTTTCTTT. Combining the CDR3 with reference TRBV19 and TRBJ1-1 gives the whole variable domain DGGITQSPKYLFRKEGQNVTLSCEQNLNHDAMYWYRQDPGQGLRLIYYSQIVNDFQKGDIAEGYSVSREKKESFPLTVTSAQKNPTAFYLCASTQDRGRTEAFFGQGTRLTVV.

A single count supports this clone. The chain couples TRBV18 to TRBJ1-1, with D tentatively TRBD1 (6 bases). The CDR3 is made up of 13 amino acids. Germline V CDR1 and CDR2: KGHSH, LQKENI. Trimming stripped 9 bases from V and 1 base from J, with 12 bases between. The CDR3 DNA follows: TGTGCCAGTCTCCGGGACACGAACACTGAAGCTTTCTTT. This codes for CASLRDTNTEAFF.

This clone was seen only once. J is TRBJ2-7 and V is TRBV11-3, with a tentative D call TRBD2 (6 bases). This CDR3 spans 13 amino acids. V lost 8 bases and J 0 bases, leaving 11 bases between the germline ends. Per the germline V gene, CDR1 is SGHNT and CDR2 is YENEEA. The CDR3 DNA sequence: TGTGCCAGCTCGGAGGGGCCCTCCTACGAGCAGTACTTC. Its translation is CASSEGPSYEQYF. Full variable domain (remainder filled in from reference TRBV11-3 and TRBJ2-7): EAGVVQSPRYKIIEKKQPVAFWCNPISGHNTLYWYLQNLGQGPELLIRYENEEAVDDSQLPKDRFSAERLKGVDSTLKIQPAELGDSAVYLCASSEGPSYEQYFGPGTRLTVT.

Only one count was recorded for this clone. The rearrangement joins TRBV3-1 (or the pseudogene TRBV3-2) to TRBJ2-1, with 15 bases matching TRBD2. The CDR3 is 16 amino acids. Trimming at V came to 5 bases and at J to 6 bases, leaving 5 bases not matched to a gene. Germline V CDR1 and CDR2: LGHDT, YNNKEL (reference sequence). CDR3 protein: CASSLGLAGGLNEQFF. The CDR3 DNA reads as TGTGCCAGCAGCTTGGGACTAGCGGGGGGTCTCAATGAGCAGTTCTTC.

Regarding this clone: The sample contains more than one DNA sequence encoding this CDR3. The V call is TRBV19, the J call TRBJ1-3, with D hard to call. V was trimmed by 4 bases and J by 0 bases, leaving 10 bases between them. The CDR3 runs to 15 residues. CDR1 and CDR2 (germline): LNHDA, SQIVND (reference sequence). The DNA of the CDR3 is TGTGCCAGTAGTAACAGACCGAGCTCTGGAAACACCATATATTTT. Translated: CASSNRPSSGNTIYF.

V is TRBV24-1 and J is TRBJ2-2, with 7 bases aligning to TRBD2. The V gene's germline CDR1 is KGHDR and CDR2 SFDVKD. The CDR3 loop spans 14 amino acids. Trimming took 7 bases from V and 3 from J; bases not matched to a gene: 4. In DNA form, the CDR3 reads TGTGCCACCAGGGGGACTACGGACACCGGGGAGCTGTTTTTT. It codes for CATRGTTDTGELFF.

The V and J genes are TRBV18 and TRBJ1-3; D call uncertain. This CDR3 spans 12 amino acids. The germline V gene has CDR1 KGHSH and CDR2 LQKENI. Trimming removed 3 bases from V and 8 bases from J, with 8 bases in between. The CDR3 coding sequence is TGTGCCAGCTCACCGGGAGGAGACACCATATATTTT. Translated, it gives CASSPGGDTIYF.

V gene TRBV6-5 combines with J gene TRBJ2-7; 7 nucleotides match TRBD1. J gave up 5 bases and V 5 bases, and 6 bases lay outside the gene matches. CDR1 MNHEY and CDR2 SVGAGI come from the germline V gene. There are 13 residues in the CDR3. Here the CDR3 reads CASSLGTAHEQYF. The CDR3 DNA sequence: TGTGCCAGCAGTCTTGGGACAGCACACGAGCAGTACTTC.

This chain connects TRBV10-3 to TRBJ2-1; D perhaps matches TRBD1 (5 bases). CDR1 is ENHRY and CDR2 is SYGVKD in the germline V gene. V was pared by 8 bases and J by 9 bases, with 14 bases between. The CDR3 contains 12 residues. CDR3 sequence: CAIGQLGAEQFF. The CDR3 bases are TGTGCCATCGGACAACTTGGAGCTGAGCAGTTCTTC.

This sequence joins TRBV10-3 and TRBJ1-1, with 9 bases lining up with TRBD1. The J segment lost 0 bases and the V segment lost 6 bases, leaving 2 bases of the junction unmatched. The CDR3 sequence is 14 residues long. Germline V gene lookup returns CDR1 ENHRY and CDR2 SYGVKD. CDR3 region: CAIRGQGLNTEAFF. In nucleotides, the CDR3 is TGTGCCATCAGGGGACAGGGATTGAACACTGAAGCTTTCTTT.

V is TRBV19 and J is TRBJ2-3, with 7 nucleotides matching TRBD1. Germline values: CDR1 LNHDA, CDR2 SQIVND (reference sequence). Trimming removed 5 bases from V and 6 bases from J; junction bases left unmatched: 8. This CDR3 spans 14 amino acids. CDR3 in amino acids: CASSGRQGRDTQYF. The CDR3 coding sequence is TGTGCCAGTAGTGGACGACAGGGACGGGATACGCAGTATTTT.

The chain uses TRBV5-1 and TRBJ2-3; 10 nucleotides match TRBD1. There are 16 residues in the CDR3. The V segment lost 0 bases and the J segment 1 base; nucleotides outside the gene matches: 2. Germline-derived CDR1 and CDR2 are SGHRS and YFSETQ. For the CDR3, the DNA is TGCGCCAGCAGCTTGGGTGGGACAGGGGGCACAGATACGCAGTATTTT. Protein: CASSLGGTGGTDTQYF.

V usage is TRBV29-1 and J usage is TRBJ2-7; 7 nucleotides align to TRBD1. Losses at the gene ends were 7 bases for V and 2 bases for J; bases not matched to a gene: 5. Germline V gives CDR1 SQVTM, CDR2 ANQGSEA. This CDR3 spans 12 amino acids. The CDR3 DNA reads TGCAGCGCCCAGGACAGGCCCTACGAGCAGTACTTC. Translation: CSAQDRPYEQYF.